These T cell receptor beta chains were read from a single sample in a study of identical twins. TCRdb re-called the 5' RACE reads through MiXCR, storing one row per CDR3 protein. This repertoire shows 250,000 to 300,000 distinct CDR3 sequences, 8% to 9.5% found once; its top ten account for roughly 7%. This sample also belongs to another study, concerning yellow fever vaccine responses in identical twins.

Input material: CD8+ T cells sorted from blood. These receptors were taken from a woman aged 18-29 years in good health. Each CDR3 is given with its conserved first and last residue. Fields, in order: D gene, V gene, clone size, J gene, CDR3 protein, CDR3 DNA. The D gene is left open where the match is weak. Clone size, where shown, is once, few, many, or a class for clones that have expanded.

d_gene: .
v_gene: TRBV5-4
abundance: few
j_gene: TRBJ1-2
CDR3aa: CASSLGFVDRKPAGGYTF
CDR3nt: TGTGCCAGCAGCTTGGGGTTCGTCGACAGAAAACCGGCCGGTGGCTACACCTTC

d_gene: TRBD1
v_gene: TRBV7-9
abundance: few
j_gene: TRBJ1-4
CDR3aa: CASSPPGTDVSEKLFF
CDR3nt: TGTGCCAGCAGCCCCCCCGGGACAGATGTTAGTGAAAAACTGTTTTTT

d_gene: .
v_gene: TRBV27
abundance: many
j_gene: TRBJ2-7
CDR3aa: CASSRAGPYEQYF
CDR3nt: TGTGCCAGCTCTCGGGCAGGACCCTACGAGCAGTACTTC

d_gene: TRBD2
v_gene: TRBV29-1
abundance: many
j_gene: TRBJ2-1
CDR3aa: CSVIKVGLAGMDEQFF
CDR3nt: TGCAGCGTCATAAAGGTCGGACTAGCGGGAATGGATGAGCAGTTCTTC

d_gene: TRBD1
v_gene: TRBV6-2/TRBV6-3
abundance: many
j_gene: TRBJ2-7
CDR3aa: CASSPTGTGGYEQYF
CDR3nt: TGTGCCAGCAGCCCAACCGGGACAGGGGGCTACGAGCAGTACTTC

d_gene: TRBD1
v_gene: TRBV11-1
abundance: many
j_gene: TRBJ1-6
CDR3aa: CASSLVTGTGDYNSPLHF
CDR3nt: TGTGCCAGCAGCTTAGTAACCGGGACAGGGGATTATAATTCACCCCTCCACTTT

d_gene: TRBD1
v_gene: TRBV2
abundance: many
j_gene: TRBJ1-5
CDR3aa: CASRGQGPYSNQPQHF
CDR3nt: TGTGCCAGCAGGGGACAGGGGCCGTATAGCAATCAGCCCCAGCATTTT

d_gene: TRBD2
v_gene: TRBV14
abundance: few
j_gene: TRBJ2-7
CDR3aa: CASSQFTDLSGGADISSYEQYF
CDR3nt: TGTGCCAGCAGCCAATTCACCGACCTCAGCGGGGGGGCGGACATAAGCTCCTACGAGCAGTACTTC

d_gene: .
v_gene: TRBV20-1
abundance: .
j_gene: TRBJ2-1
CDR3aa: CSAPLADSSYNEQFF
CDR3nt: TGCAGTGCTCCCCTAGCGGACAGCTCCTACAATGAGCAGTTCTTC

d_gene: TRBD1
v_gene: TRBV7-2
abundance: few
j_gene: TRBJ2-1
CDR3aa: CASSLGQGAYEQFF
CDR3nt: TGTGCCAGCAGCTTAGGGCAGGGGGCCTATGAGCAGTTCTTC

d_gene: .
v_gene: TRBV4-3
abundance: many
j_gene: TRBJ1-1
CDR3aa: CASSFSLVPTEAFF
CDR3nt: TGCGCCAGCAGCTTCTCCTTGGTGCCCACTGAAGCTTTCTTT

d_gene: .
v_gene: TRBV12-3/TRBV12-4
abundance: many
j_gene: TRBJ2-7
CDR3aa: CASSLQRAEEQYF
CDR3nt: TGTGCCAGCAGTTTACAGAGGGCCGAGGAGCAGTACTTC

d_gene: TRBD1
v_gene: TRBV6-4
abundance: .
j_gene: TRBJ2-6
CDR3aa: CASSAQGADGANVLTF
CDR3nt: TGTGCCAGCAGTGCCCAGGGGGCGGACGGGGCCAACGTCCTGACTTTC

d_gene: TRBD2
v_gene: TRBV5-1
abundance: few
j_gene: TRBJ2-4
CDR3aa: CASSYRSGGAPSKNIQYF
CDR3nt: TGCGCCAGCAGCTATCGTAGCGGGGGGGCTCCAAGCAAAAACATTCAGTACTTC

d_gene: .
v_gene: TRBV4-1
abundance: .
j_gene: TRBJ1-6
CDR3aa: CASSTMGSPLHF
CDR3nt: TGCGCCAGCAGCACAATGGGGTCACCCCTCCACTTT

d_gene: TRBD2
v_gene: TRBV12-3/TRBV12-4
abundance: many
j_gene: TRBJ2-3
CDR3aa: CASSLGASGRNTQYF
CDR3nt: TGTGCCAGCAGTTTGGGGGCTAGCGGGAGGAATACGCAGTATTTT

d_gene: TRBD2
v_gene: TRBV29-1
abundance: many
j_gene: TRBJ2-5
CDR3aa: CSEKGLLEETQYF
CDR3nt: TGCAGCGAAAAGGGACTACTTGAAGAGACCCAGTACTTC

d_gene: .
v_gene: TRBV7-2
abundance: .
j_gene: TRBJ2-1
CDR3aa: CASSFDSYNEQFF
CDR3nt: TGTGCCAGCAGCTTTGACTCTTACAATGAGCAGTTCTTC

d_gene: TRBD2
v_gene: TRBV7-9
abundance: few
j_gene: TRBJ2-1
CDR3aa: CASSLPTSGNRNEQFF
CDR3nt: TGTGCCAGCAGCTTACCTACTAGCGGGAATAGAAATGAGCAGTTCTTC

d_gene: .
v_gene: TRBV7-3
abundance: few
j_gene: TRBJ1-1
CDR3aa: CASSLVGNQLDEAFF
CDR3nt: TGTGCCAGCAGCTTAGTTGGCAATCAGTTGGATGAAGCTTTCTTT

d_gene: .
v_gene: TRBV6-2/TRBV6-3
abundance: many
j_gene: TRBJ2-1
CDR3aa: CASRDGALFF
CDR3nt: TGTGCCAGCCGGGACGGAGCACTGTTCTTC

d_gene: .
v_gene: TRBV6-5
abundance: many
j_gene: TRBJ1-5
CDR3aa: CASSYSRYWTERRGQPQHF
CDR3nt: TGTGCCAGCAGTTACTCGCGGTATTGGACGGAGAGGAGGGGGCAGCCCCAGCATTTT

d_gene: .
v_gene: TRBV19
abundance: .
j_gene: TRBJ1-4
CDR3aa: CASSTYPATNEKLFF
CDR3nt: TGTGCCAGTAGTACGTACCCAGCAACTAATGAAAAACTGTTTTTT